The 13 T cell receptor beta chains in this list originate from one sample, sequenced in a study of blood T cells in healthy people across ages. It was with a sample-barcoded 5' primer and a J-beta primer mix that a second PCR of roughly 7 to 12 cycles was run. TCRdb reprocessed the 5' RACE reads via MiXCR and lists one record per CDR3 protein. The repertoire holds approximately 730,000 distinct CDR3 sequences, roughly 43% seen once, with 20% in the top ten. The specimen sequenced was blood. The receptor set was obtained from a woman in her sixties or seventies in good health.

This clonotype was detected many times. This sequence joins TRBV4-2 and TRBJ2-1, with unresolved D. V was trimmed by 3 bases and J by 4 bases, leaving 1 base between them. The germline V gene has CDR1 LGHNA and CDR2 YNFKEQ. CDR3 size: 11 residues. The CDR3 spells CASSHYNEQFF. The CDR3 DNA is TGTGCCAGCAGCCATTACAATGAGCAGTTCTTC.

The chain is built from TRBV20-1 and TRBJ1-2; no firm D call. With 5 bases removed from V and 8 bases from J, the gap between germline ends came to 9 bases. CDR3 size: 10 residues. The germline V gene has CDR1 DFQATT and CDR2 SNEGSKA (reference sequence). DNA of the CDR3: TGCAGTGCTGATAGGAGAGGCTACACCTTC. Translating it yields CSADRRGYTF.

The genes are TRBV6-4 and TRBJ2-1; 8 bases are shared with TRBD2. The junction had 9 bases not matched to a gene; V was cut back by 5 bases and J by 3 bases. Germline V CDR1 and CDR2: MRHNA, SNTAGT. The CDR3 has 16 amino acids. CDR3 sequence reads: CASSRAGRALYNEQFF. The CDR3 DNA reads TGTGCCAGCAGTAGAGCCGGGAGGGCCCTCTACAATGAGCAGTTCTTC.

The genes are TRBV7-2 and TRBJ1-2, with D maybe TRBD1 (6 bases). Per germline, CDR1 SGHTA and CDR2 FQGNSA. Trimming pared 5 bases from V and 8 bases from J, leaving 18 bases between. The CDR3 covers 14 residues. The CDR3: CASSTLVGGQGYTF. CDR3 nucleotide sequence: TGTGCCAGCAGCACTCTGGTCGGGGGGCAAGGCTACACCTTC.

This clonotype has just a few counts. The chain recombines TRBV7-3 with TRBJ2-7; D is ambiguous. The CDR3 spans 13 residues. Trimming removed 5 bases from V and 2 bases from J, with 10 bases in between. CDR1 SGHTA and CDR2 FQGTGA come from the germline V gene. The CDR3 reads CASSGGPAYEQYF. The CDR3, as DNA: TGTGCCAGCAGCGGTGGTCCGGCCTACGAGCAGTACTTC.

This clonotype appeared a few times. A single base separates this from a much larger clone, so it may be a read error. The chain uses TRBV25-1 and TRBJ1-2; tentatively, D is TRBD1 (5 bases). The CDR3 has 13 amino acids. Trimming cost V 7 bases and J 0 bases, with 9 bases left between them. CDR1 and CDR2 from the germline V gene are MGHDK and SYGVNS. CDR3 region: CASTSTANYGYTF. The CDR3 region has the DNA TGTGCCAGCACCTCGACAGCTAACTATGGCTACACCTTC.

The J gene is TRBJ2-1, the V gene TRBV28, with 11 bases matching TRBD2. CDR1 and CDR2 (germline): MDHEN, SYDVKM. The junction had 7 bases not matched to a gene; V was cut back by 5 bases and J by 4 bases. The CDR3 consists of 16 residues. CDR3 nucleotide sequence: TGTGCCAGCAGTAAAGGGGTAGCGGGAGGGTACAATGAGCAGTTCTTC. Translation gives CASSKGVAGGYNEQFF.

J is TRBJ2-5 and V is TRBV7-2; 8 bases are shared with TRBD2. This CDR3 comprises 16 residues. J lost 0 bases, V lost 1 base, and 4 bases had no gene match. From germline, CDR1 is SGHTA and CDR2 FQGNSA. The DNA for the CDR3 is TGTGCCAGCAGCTTAGTGGCTAGCGGGCACCAAGAGACCCAGTACTTC. Its protein product is CASSLVASGHQETQYF.

V and J are TRBV3-1 and TRBJ1-6; possibly TRBD1 for D (6 bases). Germline loops: CDR1 LGHDT, CDR2 YNNKEL (reference sequence). This CDR3 has 17 residues. The ends were cut back, 2 bases at V and 7 bases at J, with 18 bases in the middle. In DNA form, the CDR3 reads TGTGCCAGCAGCCAAAACCCCTTCGGACAGAGAAATTCACCCCTCCACTTT. Its protein is CASSQNPFGQRNSPLHF.

The table lists this clonotype with many counts. The J gene is TRBJ2-1, the V gene TRBV18; 7 positions agree with TRBD1. The ends lost 3 bases at V and 3 bases at J; junction bases unmatched: 8. Germline CDR1 is KGHSH and CDR2 is LQKENI. This CDR3 contains 16 residues. CDR3 coding DNA: TGTGCCAGCTCACCCTATGAGGGGGCGAGCTACAATGAGCAGTTCTTC. Protein sequence: CASSPYEGASYNEQFF.

This clonotype was seen a handful of times. This rearrangement joins TRBV5-1 to TRBJ1-1, with D maybe TRBD1 (6 bases). The CDR3 runs to 15 residues. Germline V gene sequence: CDR1 SGHRS, CDR2 YFSETQ. V dropped 0 bases and J dropped 6 bases, with 15 bases sitting between them. CDR3 sequence reads: CASSLAQGMGAEAFF. CDR3 DNA sequence: TGCGCCAGCAGCTTGGCCCAGGGGATGGGAGCTGAAGCTTTCTTT. The full variable domain, with the rest looked up from reference TRBV5-1 and TRBJ1-1, is KAGVTQTPRYLIKTRGQQVTLSCSPISGHRSVSWYQQTPGQGLQFLFEYFSETQRNKGNFPGRFSGRQFSNSRSEMNVSTLELGDSALYLCASSLAQGMGAEAFFGQGTRLTVV.

The chain links TRBV20-1 to TRBJ1-1; possibly TRBD1 for D (5 bases). Germline CDR1 is DFQATT and CDR2 is SNEGSKA (reference sequence). The V end was cut by 3 bases, the J end by 1 base, with 12 bases between. This CDR3 comprises 14 residues. In DNA, the CDR3 is TGCAGTGCTAGGTGGGACCGACCGAACACTGAAGCTTTCTTT. It translates to CSARWDRPNTEAFF.

The rearrangement joins TRBV18 to TRBJ2-7; 7 nucleotides match TRBD2. This CDR3 is built from 14 residues. Trimming cost V 3 bases and J 2 bases; bases outside gene matches: 4. Germline lookup yields CDR1 KGHSH and CDR2 LQKENI. CDR3 sequence: CASSPWAGAYEQYF. The CDR3, as DNA: TGTGCCAGCTCACCTTGGGCGGGAGCCTACGAGCAGTACTTC. Supplemented by reference TRBV18 and TRBJ2-7, the full variable domain reads NAGVMQNPRHLVRRRGQEARLRCSPMKGHSHVYWYRQLPEEGLKFMVYLQKENIIDESGMPKERFSAEFPKEGPSILRIQQVVRGDSAAYFCASSPWAGAYEQYFGPGTRLTVT.